Sequencing of this T cell receptor (beta chain) was carried out in a study of blood T cell repertoires in COVID-19. As for the study in general: Whether acute or convalescent, the COVID-19 samples came from the United States, Italy and Spain. The cDNA or gDNA used as material had been derived from T cells, B-cell-depleted T cells, or PBMCs.

Per the original methods: Nucleated cell number was recorded as an estimate derived from reference gene primer amplification. Method: immunoSEQ multiplex PCR; TCRdb's copy keeps in-frame clones and lacks some. From that table come the V and J calls and clone size; the DNA was used to work out D and trimming. The sample includes 130,000 to 150,000 clones, around four fifths seen only once; the top ten take 4.8%. Trimming took off 5 bases at V and 14 bases at J, with 18 bases between the two ends. Germline lookup yields CDR1 LGHDT and CDR2 YNNKEL (reference sequence). The CDR3 sequence is 13 residues long.

Sequenced sample: peripheral blood. The TCR originated in a human donor in a cohort sampled during active COVID-19. J is TRBJ1-4 and V is TRBV3-1 (or the pseudogene TRBV3-2), with D possibly TRBD1 on 6 matching bases. CDR3 sequence: CASSERGGGKLFF. CDR3 in DNA: TGTGCCAGCAGCGAAAGGGGGGGTGGCAAGCTGTTTTTT.